This entry features one T cell receptor (beta chain) sequence. The antigen remains undetermined. TCRdb redid the calling of the 5' RACE reads with MiXCR, one entry per CDR3 protein. Here the sample spans 300,000 to 350,000 distinct CDR3 sequences, roughly 13% being singletons. This sample is drawn from a study of T-cell memory formation after mild COVID-19. Study as a whole: The study found TCR clusters largely donor specific. Study outcomes and limitations: CD4/CD8 balance characterized clones contracting day 15 to 85, and CD4+ skew characterized later expanders. Some clones that responded turned up in pre-infection memory, which suggests that cross-reactive memory joined in.

The sample taken for sequencing was PBMCs or a T cell subset sorted from them (not recorded which). This TCR derives from a man younger than 35 who had mild COVID-19 (a few samples of this study predate the infection). Cell type and time point are not known.

The CDR3 DNA sequence: TGCGCCAGCAGCCGTTGGGGGGCCACTGGGGCCAACGTCCTGACTTTC. It translates to CASSRWGATGANVLTF. J is TRBJ2-6 and V is TRBV5-1, with D perhaps being TRBD1 or TRBD2 (6 bases each). V dropped 4 bases and J dropped 2 bases, with 13 bases sitting between them. Germline CDR1 and CDR2: SGHRS and YFSETQ. The CDR3 is 16 amino acids.